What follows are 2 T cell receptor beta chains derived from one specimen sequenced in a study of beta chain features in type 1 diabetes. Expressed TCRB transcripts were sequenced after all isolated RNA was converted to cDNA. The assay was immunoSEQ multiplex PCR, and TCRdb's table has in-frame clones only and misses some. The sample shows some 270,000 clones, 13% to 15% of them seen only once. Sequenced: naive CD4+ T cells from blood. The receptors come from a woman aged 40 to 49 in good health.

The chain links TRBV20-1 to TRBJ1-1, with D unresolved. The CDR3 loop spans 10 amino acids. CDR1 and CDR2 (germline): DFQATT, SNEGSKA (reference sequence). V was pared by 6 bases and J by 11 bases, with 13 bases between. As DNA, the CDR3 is TGCAGTGCCACCGGGTTTGGGGCTTTCTTT. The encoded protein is CSATGFGAFF.

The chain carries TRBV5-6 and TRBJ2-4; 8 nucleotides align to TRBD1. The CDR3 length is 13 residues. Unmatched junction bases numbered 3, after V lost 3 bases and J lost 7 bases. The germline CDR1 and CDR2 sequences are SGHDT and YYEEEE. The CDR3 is CASSSDRGNIQYF. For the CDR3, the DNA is TGTGCCAGCAGCTCTGACAGGGGTAACATTCAGTACTTC.